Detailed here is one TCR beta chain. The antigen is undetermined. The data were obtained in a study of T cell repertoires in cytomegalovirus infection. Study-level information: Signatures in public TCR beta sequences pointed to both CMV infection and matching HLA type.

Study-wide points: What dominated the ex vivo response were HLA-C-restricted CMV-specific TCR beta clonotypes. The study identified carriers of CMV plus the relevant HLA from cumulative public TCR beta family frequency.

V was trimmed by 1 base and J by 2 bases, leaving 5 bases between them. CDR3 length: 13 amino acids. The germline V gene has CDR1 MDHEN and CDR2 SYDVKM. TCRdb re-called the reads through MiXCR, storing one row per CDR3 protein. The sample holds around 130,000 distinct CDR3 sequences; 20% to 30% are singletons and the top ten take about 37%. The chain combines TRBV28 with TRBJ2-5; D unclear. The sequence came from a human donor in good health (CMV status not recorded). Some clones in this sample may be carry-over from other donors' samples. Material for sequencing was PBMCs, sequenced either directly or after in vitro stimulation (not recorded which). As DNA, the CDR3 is TGTGCCAGCAGTTTATTGTATCAAGAGACCCAGTACTTC. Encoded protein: CASSLLYQETQYF.